The 26 T cell receptor beta chains below all came from one sample that was sequenced in a study of T cells in localized non-small cell lung cancer (dated by TCRdb to 2018 to 2021). The library relied on the immunoSEQ multiplex PCR assay. TCRdb stores this immuneACCESS table with in-frame sequences only. Part of the clones is absent; in the studies checked, under half of the shortfall reflects unresolved V genes, and no reason is known for the rest. The sample yields about 48,000 clones; roughly 80% were counted once. Around 16% of the sample is in the top ten clones. Sequencing was performed on peripheral blood, taken before any cancer treatment. The receptors derive from a man aged 40 to 70 with stage I squamous cell lung carcinoma.

This clone was seen a handful of times. V is TRBV11-2 and J is TRBJ1-6, with TRBD1 identical over 9 bases. In germline, CDR1 is SGHAT, CDR2 FQNNGV. The CDR3 sequence is 15 residues long. V lost 6 bases to trimming and J lost 7 bases; unmatched junction nucleotides: 7. The CDR3 region is CASSFRQGDNSPLHF. CDR3 nucleotides: TGTGCCAGCAGTTTTCGACAGGGGGACAATTCACCCCTCCACTTT.

The chain combines TRBV7-9 with TRBJ2-1; 7 positions agree with TRBD2. V shed 8 bases and J 10 bases; nucleotides not matched to a gene: 11. The CDR3 is made up of 13 amino acids. The germline V gene has CDR1 SEHNR and CDR2 FQNEAQ (reference sequence). The CDR3 DNA is TGTGCCAGCGAGCGGGGTTCAGAATGGGAGCAGTTCTTC. It encodes CASERGSEWEQFF.

This clone was picked up one time. The DNA of the CDR3 is TGTGCCAGCAGCCGACAGGGCGGAGAAAAACTGTTTTTT. This translates into CASSRQGGEKLFF. The chain carries TRBV14 and TRBJ1-4; 7 nucleotides align to TRBD1. The CDR3 totals 13 residues. Germline V gives CDR1 SGHDN, CDR2 FVKESK. Trimming cost V 4 bases and J 8 bases; bases outside gene matches: 4.

This clone was picked up one time. The chain carries TRBV5-1 and TRBJ1-2; D unclear. The CDR3 consists of 13 residues. Germline CDR1 reads SGHRS; CDR2 reads YFSETQ. V was cut by 4 bases and J by 3 bases, with 10 bases left in between. The chain's CDR3 is CASSADGDYGYTF. The CDR3 DNA reads TGCGCCAGCAGCGCCGACGGGGACTATGGCTACACCTTC.

The J gene is TRBJ1-5, the V gene TRBV6-5; D not resolved. V was clipped by 9 bases and J by 7 bases, with 13 bases between them. CDR1 and CDR2 from the germline V gene are MNHEY and SVGAGI. This CDR3 is 12 amino acids long. The CDR3 sequence is CARPTGEQPQHF. The CDR3 bases are TGTGCCAGGCCGACCGGGGAACAGCCCCAGCATTTT.

The chain is built from TRBV5-1 and TRBJ2-1, with 9 bases lining up with TRBD2. The germline gives CDR1 SGHRS, CDR2 YFSETQ. The CDR3 is 13 amino acids. With 7 bases clipped from V and 7 bases from J, the junction kept 6 bases outside the gene matches. The CDR3 region is CASSSGGLNEQFF. Here the CDR3 DNA reads TGCGCCAGCTCAAGCGGGGGGTTGAATGAGCAGTTCTTC.

The genes are TRBV19 and TRBJ2-7; D assignment may be TRBD1 or TRBD2 (5 bases each). CDR3 length: 12 amino acids. V was cut by 9 bases and J by 3 bases, with 12 bases left in between. Germline-derived CDR1 and CDR2 are LNHDA and SQIVND (reference sequence). The CDR3 loop reads CARTGTDYEQYF. The CDR3 DNA sequence: TGTGCCAGGACCGGGACGGACTACGAGCAGTACTTC.

The chain is built from TRBV7-9 and TRBJ2-2, with D perhaps TRBD2 (6 bases). The germline V gene has CDR1 SEHNR and CDR2 FQNEAQ (reference sequence). This CDR3 has 15 amino acids. Trimming pared 6 bases from V and 0 bases from J, leaving 11 bases between. CDR3 protein: CASRWGLSNTGELFF. DNA of the CDR3: TGTGCCAGCAGGTGGGGACTTTCGAACACCGGGGAGCTGTTTTTT.

J is TRBJ2-6 and V is TRBV19; tentatively, D is TRBD2 (6 bases). This CDR3 has 17 residues. Germline V gene data show CDR1 as LNHDA and CDR2 as SQIVND (reference sequence). V lost 4 bases and J lost 5, with 18 bases in between. CDR3 sequence (DNA): TGTGCCAGTAGTAATGGTGGAGGAGGGTACAGGGCCAACGTCCTGACTTTC. This sequence encodes CASSNGGGGYRANVLTF.

The V and J genes are TRBV5-5 and TRBJ1-1; tentatively, D is TRBD1 (5 bases). Looked up from germline, CDR1 is SGHKS and CDR2 is YYEKEE (reference sequence). The CDR3 runs to 17 residues. Trimming took off 0 bases at V and 12 bases at J, with 27 bases between the two ends. CDR3 sequence reads: CASSLGPDGAGSLGTFF. DNA of the CDR3: TGTGCCAGCAGCTTGGGGCCAGATGGGGCTGGATCGCTTGGGACTTTCTTT.

The V call is TRBV4-1, the J call TRBJ1-5; tentative D call: TRBD1 (5 bases). The CDR3 is made up of 15 amino acids. Between the trimmed V and J ends, which lost 1 base and 6 bases, there was a span of 13 bases. Germline CDR1 is MGHRA and CDR2 is YSYEKL. The CDR3 region is CASSQVAGPGQPQHF. CDR3 nucleotide sequence: TGCGCCAGCAGCCAAGTGGCAGGGCCAGGTCAGCCCCAGCATTTT.

The chain carries TRBV9 and TRBJ2-3; TRBD2 aligns across 10 bases. The CDR3 is 19 amino acids. V trimming: 0 bases; J trimming: 1 base; junction bases outside the gene matches: 11. Looked up from germline, CDR1 is SGDLS and CDR2 is YYNGEE. CDR3 nucleotides: TGTGCCAGCAGCGTAGAGCCTAGCGGGGGCCTTTCGGGCACAGATACGCAGTATTTT. Translation gives CASSVEPSGGLSGTDTQYF. The complete variable domain, with remaining parts taken from reference TRBV9 and TRBJ2-3, reads DSGVTQTPKHLITATGQRVTLRCSPRSGDLSVYWYQQSLDQGLQFLIQYYNGEERAKGNILERFSAQQFPDLHSELNLSSLELGDSALYFCASSVEPSGGLSGTDTQYFGPGTRLTVL.

The chain employs TRBV5-6 and TRBJ1-2; unclear D gene. The germline V and J ends were trimmed by 1 base and 0 bases, with 10 bases remaining between them. The CDR3 covers 15 residues. Per the germline V gene, CDR1 is SGHDT and CDR2 is YYEEEE. The CDR3 DNA reads TGTGCCAGCAGCTTGACTCAAAATACTAACTATGGCTACACCTTC. Its translation: CASSLTQNTNYGYTF.

The V gene is TRBV7-2, the J gene TRBJ2-6, with 9 bases identical to TRBD1. CDR3 length: 18 residues. With 5 bases clipped from V and 4 bases from J, the junction kept 12 bases outside the gene matches. Germline lookup yields CDR1 SGHTA and CDR2 FQGNSA. The CDR3 DNA is TGTGCCAGCAGCAGACAGGGACAGGGAATAACGGGGGCCAACGTCCTGACTTTC. Protein sequence: CASSRQGQGITGANVLTF.

The chain combines TRBV2 with TRBJ1-2; D is uncertain. With 5 bases removed from V and 2 bases from J, the gap between germline ends came to 12 bases. CDR3 length: 14 residues. The germline V gene encodes CDR1 SNHLY and CDR2 FYNNEI. As DNA, the CDR3 is TGTGCCAGCAGTCAAGGTTCACGAAACTATGGCTACACCTTC. Residues: CASSQGSRNYGYTF. Full variable domain (rest looked up from reference TRBV2 and TRBJ1-2): EPEVTQTPSHQVTQMGQEVILRCVPISNHLYFYWYRQILGQKVEFLVSFYNNEISEKSEIFDDQFSVERPDGSNFTLKIRSTKLEDSAMYFCASSQGSRNYGYTFGSGTRLTVV.

The chain combines TRBV6-5 with TRBJ1-1, with 8 bases matching TRBD1. Germline CDR1 is MNHEY and CDR2 is SVGAGI. V shed 5 bases, J shed 12 bases, and the junction held 8 bases outside the gene matches. This CDR3 has 12 residues. The chain's CDR3 is CASSPGQGRPFF. CDR3 bases: TGTGCCAGCAGTCCCGGACAGGGCCGGCCTTTCTTT.

The chain combines TRBV5-3 with TRBJ1-2, with TRBD1 matching 9 bases. TRBV5-3 belongs to the ORF category, with a function that is uncertain. V was pared by 2 bases and J by 8 bases, with 13 bases of the junction left unmatched. This CDR3 has 16 amino acids. The CDR3 loop is CARSFPVKDRGFGYTF. As DNA, the CDR3 is TGTGCCAGAAGCTTTCCCGTTAAGGACAGGGGATTCGGCTACACCTTC.

The chain joins TRBV6-1 to TRBJ2-2; 12 positions agree with TRBD2. Germline V lookup: CDR1 MNHNS, CDR2 SASEGT. The CDR3 extends over 18 amino acids. The trim removed 2 bases at V and 2 bases at J, leaving 6 bases unmatched. CDR3 DNA: TGTGCCAGCAGTGAATACCTAGCGGGGGGGCATAACACCGGGGAGCTGTTTTTT. This encodes CASSEYLAGGHNTGELFF.

CDR3 protein: CASSSTINNSPLHF. The CDR3 DNA follows: TGTGCCAGCAGCTCGACCATTAATAATTCACCCCTCCACTTT. The gene calls are TRBV7-3 and TRBJ1-6; D unclear. Germline-derived CDR1 and CDR2 are SGHTA and FQGTGA. Trimming pared 4 bases from V and 5 bases from J, leaving 9 bases between. The CDR3 is made up of 14 amino acids. The entire variable domain, with the rest obtained from reference TRBV7-3 and TRBJ1-6, is as follows: GAGVSQTPSNKVTEKGKYVELRCDPISGHTALYWYRQSLGQGPEFLIYFQGTGAADDSGLPNDRFFAVRPEGSVSTLKIQRTERGDSAVYLCASSSTINNSPLHFGNGTRLTVT.

This sequence joins TRBV30 and TRBJ2-4; D ambiguous. This CDR3 comprises 15 residues. Trimming removed 6 bases from V and 3 bases from J, with 18 bases in between. Germline V CDR1 and CDR2: GTSNPN, SVGIG (reference sequence). CDR3 residues: CACVWAVQNKNIQYF. In DNA, the CDR3 is TGTGCCTGCGTTTGGGCGGTTCAGAACAAAAACATTCAGTACTTC.

The chain is built from TRBV27 and TRBJ1-4; 9 bases are shared with TRBD1. Germline V gives CDR1 MNHEY, CDR2 SMNVEV (reference sequence). The CDR3 has 16 amino acids. The V gene end was trimmed by 5 bases and the J gene end by 1 base; junction bases not matched to a gene: 5. CDR3 residues: CASSDRGWGTNEKLFF. The CDR3 region has the DNA TGTGCCAGCAGTGACAGGGGGTGGGGAACTAATGAAAAACTGTTTTTT. Complete variable domain (other parts from reference TRBV27 and TRBJ1-4): EAQVTQNPRYLITVTGKKLTVTCSQNMNHEYMSWYRQDPGLGLRQIYYSMNVEVTDKGDVPEGYKVSRKEKRNFPLILESPSPNQTSLYFCASSDRGWGTNEKLFFGSGTQLSVL.

V is TRBV6-5 and J is TRBJ2-5; 7 bases line up with TRBD2. The last part of the DNA fits TRBJ2-7 better; the J call may be wrong. This CDR3 comprises 14 residues. Germline CDR1 and CDR2: MNHEY and SVGAGI. The chain's CDR3 is CASSYSRGIYEQYF. The CDR3 region has the DNA TGTGCCAGCAGTTACTCGCGGGGGATCTACGAGCAGTACTTC.

The sample holds many counts of this clone. This chain connects TRBV5-6 to TRBJ1-2; 7 bases are shared with TRBD1. The J segment lost 2 bases and the V segment lost 4 bases, leaving 5 bases of the junction unmatched. Germline V gives CDR1 SGHDT, CDR2 YYEEEE. This CDR3 spans 14 amino acids. CDR3 nucleotide sequence: TGTGCCAGCAGCAGGGGGGGACAGAACTATGGCTACACCTTC. Its protein product is CASSRGGQNYGYTF. Looking up the rest from reference TRBV5-6 and TRBJ1-2 gives the full variable domain: DAGVTQSPTHLIKTRGQQVTLRCSPKSGHDTVSWYQQALGQGPQFIFQYYEEEERQRGNFPDRFSGHQFPNYSSELNVNALLLGDSALYLCASSRGGQNYGYTFGSGTRLTVV.

This clone was detected ten times or more. The J gene is TRBJ1-1, the V gene TRBV2; D may be TRBD1 (6 bases). Germline V gene sequence: CDR1 SNHLY, CDR2 FYNNEI. The CDR3 consists of 11 residues. V lost 10 bases and J lost 4, with 10 bases in between. CDR3 DNA sequence: TGTGCCATCCTCAGGGGCACTGAAGCTTTCTTT. It specifies CAILRGTEAFF.

The J gene is TRBJ1-1, the V gene TRBV5-4, with D possibly TRBD1 on 6 matching bases. V lost 4 bases and J 3 bases, leaving 16 bases between the germline ends. Germline values: CDR1 SGHNT, CDR2 YYREEE (reference sequence). This CDR3 has 15 residues. The CDR3 DNA sequence: TGTGCCAGCAGCAAACAGGGACTGGAGGACACTGAAGCTTTCTTT. It specifies CASSKQGLEDTEAFF.

This chain links TRBV4-1 with TRBJ2-7; D possibly corresponds to TRBD2 (6 bases). CDR1 is MGHRA, CDR2 YSYEKL, per germline. Trimming pared 1 base from V and 0 bases from J, leaving 10 bases between. There are 15 residues in the CDR3. The CDR3 sequence is CASSQAFGSSYEQYF. For the CDR3, the DNA is TGCGCCAGCAGCCAAGCCTTCGGGAGCTCCTACGAGCAGTACTTC.